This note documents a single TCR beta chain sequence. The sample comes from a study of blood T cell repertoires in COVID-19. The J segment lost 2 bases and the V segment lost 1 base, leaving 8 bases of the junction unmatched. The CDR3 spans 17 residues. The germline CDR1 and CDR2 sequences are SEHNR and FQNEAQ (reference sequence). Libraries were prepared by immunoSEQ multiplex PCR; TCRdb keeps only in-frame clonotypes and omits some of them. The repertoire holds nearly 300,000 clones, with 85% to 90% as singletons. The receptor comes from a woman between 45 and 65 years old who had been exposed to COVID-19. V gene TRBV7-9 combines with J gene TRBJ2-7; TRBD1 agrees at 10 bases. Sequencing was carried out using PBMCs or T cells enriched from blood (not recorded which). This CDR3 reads CASSLGLGQGKTYEQYF. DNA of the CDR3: TGTGCCAGCAGCTTAGGACTGGGACAGGGGAAAACCTACGAGCAGTACTTC.